This T cell receptor beta chain was obtained from a study of blood T cell repertoires in COVID-19. In the study overall: Acute and convalescent COVID-19 specimens originated in the United States, Italy and Spain.

Sequencing used immunoSEQ multiplex PCR; TCRdb keeps in-frame clones, though not all of them. The sample lists 200,000 to 300,000 clones; around nine tenths were seen once. Living in about two dozen US areas, the participants were between roughly 18 and 89 years of age. In germline, CDR1 is LGHNA, CDR2 YSLEER. The CDR3 is made up of 13 amino acids. Trimming took 4 bases from V and 4 from J; bases not matched to a gene: 2. To note about this clone: The same CDR3 is also encoded by other DNA sequences in this sample.

The sequence came from a woman aged 25 to 45 who had recovered from COVID-19. The sequencing sample was made of PBMCs or T cells enriched from blood (not recorded which). V gene TRBV4-3 combines with J gene TRBJ1-1, with 8 bases identical to TRBD1. For the CDR3, the DNA is TGCGCCAGCAGCCTCGACAGGGGCACTGAAGCTTTCTTT. Its translation: CASSLDRGTEAFF.